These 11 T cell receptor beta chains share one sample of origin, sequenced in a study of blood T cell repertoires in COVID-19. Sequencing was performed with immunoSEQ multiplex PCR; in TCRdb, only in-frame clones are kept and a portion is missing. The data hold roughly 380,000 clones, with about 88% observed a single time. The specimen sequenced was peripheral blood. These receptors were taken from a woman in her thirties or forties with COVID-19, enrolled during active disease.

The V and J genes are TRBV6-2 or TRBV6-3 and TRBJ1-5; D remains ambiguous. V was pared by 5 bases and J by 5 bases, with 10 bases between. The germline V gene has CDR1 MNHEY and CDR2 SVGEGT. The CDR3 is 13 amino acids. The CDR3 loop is CASSPGLYQPQHF. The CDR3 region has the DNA TGTGCCAGCAGTCCCGGTCTCTATCAGCCCCAGCATTTT.

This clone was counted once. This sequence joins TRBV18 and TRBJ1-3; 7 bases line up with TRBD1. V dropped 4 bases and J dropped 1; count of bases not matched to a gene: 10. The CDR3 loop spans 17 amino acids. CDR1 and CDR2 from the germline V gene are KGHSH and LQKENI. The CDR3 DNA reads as TGTGCCAGCTCACTCCAACCTCTGACAGGGTCTGGAAACACCATATATTTT. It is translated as CASSLQPLTGSGNTIYF. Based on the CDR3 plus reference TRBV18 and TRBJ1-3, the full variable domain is NAGVMQNPRHLVRRRGQEARLRCSPMKGHSHVYWYRQLPEEGLKFMVYLQKENIIDESGMPKERFSAEFPKEGPSILRIQQVVRGDSAAYFCASSLQPLTGSGNTIYFGEGSWLTVV.

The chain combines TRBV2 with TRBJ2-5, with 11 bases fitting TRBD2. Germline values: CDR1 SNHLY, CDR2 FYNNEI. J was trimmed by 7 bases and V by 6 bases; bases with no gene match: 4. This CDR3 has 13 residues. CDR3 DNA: TGTGCCAGCAGCGACGGGACTAGCGGGACCCAGTACTTC. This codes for CASSDGTSGTQYF.

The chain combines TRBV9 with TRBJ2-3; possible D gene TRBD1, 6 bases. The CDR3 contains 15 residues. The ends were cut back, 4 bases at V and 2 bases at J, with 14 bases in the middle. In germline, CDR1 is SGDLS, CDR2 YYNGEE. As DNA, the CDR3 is TGTGCCAGCAGCCAAAGGGGACACCTCACAGATACGCAGTATTTT. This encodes CASSQRGHLTDTQYF. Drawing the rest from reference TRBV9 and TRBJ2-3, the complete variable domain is DSGVTQTPKHLITATGQRVTLRCSPRSGDLSVYWYQQSLDQGLQFLIQYYNGEERAKGNILERFSAQQFPDLHSELNLSSLELGDSALYFCASSQRGHLTDTQYFGPGTRLTVL.

CDR3 sequence (DNA): TGTGCCAGTAGTATCGGCCCGGGACAGGGCTACAATGAGCAGTTCTTC. Amino acids: CASSIGPGQGYNEQFF. This chain connects TRBV19 to TRBJ2-1; 9 bases line up with TRBD1. This CDR3 comprises 16 residues. Germline V gene data show CDR1 as LNHDA and CDR2 as SQIVND (reference sequence). V shed 3 bases and J 3 bases; nucleotides not matched to a gene: 6.

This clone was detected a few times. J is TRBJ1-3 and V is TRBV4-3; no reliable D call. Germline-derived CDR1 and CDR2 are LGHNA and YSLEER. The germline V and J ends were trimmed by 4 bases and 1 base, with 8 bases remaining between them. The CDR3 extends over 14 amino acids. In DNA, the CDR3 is TGCGCCAGCAGCCCGGGAATTTCTGGAAACACCATATATTTT. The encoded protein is CASSPGISGNTIYF.

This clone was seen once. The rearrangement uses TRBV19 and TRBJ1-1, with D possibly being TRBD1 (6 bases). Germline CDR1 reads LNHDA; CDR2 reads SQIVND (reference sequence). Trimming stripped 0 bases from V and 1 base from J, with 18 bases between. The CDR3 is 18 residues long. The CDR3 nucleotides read TGTGCCAGTAGTATAGAATTGGCGGACAGTCGGTGGAACACTGAAGCTTTCTTT. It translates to CASSIELADSRWNTEAFF.

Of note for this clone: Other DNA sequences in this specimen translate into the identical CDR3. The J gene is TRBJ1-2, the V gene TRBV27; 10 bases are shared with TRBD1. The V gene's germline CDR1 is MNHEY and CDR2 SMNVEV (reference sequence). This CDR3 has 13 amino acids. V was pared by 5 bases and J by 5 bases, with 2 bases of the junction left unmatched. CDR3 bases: TGTGCCAGCAGTCGGGACAGGGGATATGGCTACACCTTC. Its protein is CASSRDRGYGYTF.

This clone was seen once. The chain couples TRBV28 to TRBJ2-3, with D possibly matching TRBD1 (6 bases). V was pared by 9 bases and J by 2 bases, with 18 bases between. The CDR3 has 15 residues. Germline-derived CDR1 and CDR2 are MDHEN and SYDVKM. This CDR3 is CASSSAGAITDTQYF. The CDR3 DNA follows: TGTGCCAGTTCCTCCGCAGGGGCGATCACAGATACGCAGTATTTT. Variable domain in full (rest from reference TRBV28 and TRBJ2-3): DVKVTQSSRYLVKRTGEKVFLECVQDMDHENMFWYRQDPGLGLRLIYFSYDVKMKEKGDIPEGYSVSREKKERFSLILESASTNQTSMYLCASSSAGAITDTQYFGPGTRLTVL.

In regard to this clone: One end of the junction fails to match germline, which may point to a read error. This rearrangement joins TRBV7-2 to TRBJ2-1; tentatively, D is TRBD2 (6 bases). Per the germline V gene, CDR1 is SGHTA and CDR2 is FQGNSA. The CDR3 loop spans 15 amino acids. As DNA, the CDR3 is TGTGCCAGCAACACGGCGGGGTCCTCCTACAATAAGCAGTTCTTC. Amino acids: CASNTAGSSYNKQFF. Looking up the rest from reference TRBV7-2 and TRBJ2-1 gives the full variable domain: GAGVSQSPSNKVTEKGKDVELRCDPISGHTALYWYRQSLGQGLEFLIYFQGNSAPDKSGLPSDRFSAERTGGSVSTLTIQRTQQEDSAVYLCASNTAGSSYNKQFFGPGTRLTVL.

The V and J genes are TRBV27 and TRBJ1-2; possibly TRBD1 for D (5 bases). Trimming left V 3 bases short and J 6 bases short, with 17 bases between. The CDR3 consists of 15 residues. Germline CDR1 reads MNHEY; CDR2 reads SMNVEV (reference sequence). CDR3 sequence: CASSFSGTTKDGYTF. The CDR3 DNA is TGTGCCAGCAGTTTTAGCGGGACTACTAAGGATGGCTACACCTTC.